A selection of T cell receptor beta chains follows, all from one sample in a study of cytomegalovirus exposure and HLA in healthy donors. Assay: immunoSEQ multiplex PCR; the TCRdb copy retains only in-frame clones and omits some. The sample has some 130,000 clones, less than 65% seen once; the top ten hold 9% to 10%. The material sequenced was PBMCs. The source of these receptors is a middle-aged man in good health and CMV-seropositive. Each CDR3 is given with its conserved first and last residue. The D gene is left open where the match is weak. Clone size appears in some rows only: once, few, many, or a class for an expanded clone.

TGTGCCAGCAGCCGAGGGGGGGACACTGAAGCTTTCTTT CASSRGGDTEAFF TRBJ1-1 - TRBV7-2 -
TGTGCCAGTAACGATATTCGGGGACAGAACACTGAAGCTTTCTTT CASNDIRGQNTEAFF TRBJ1-1 - TRBV19 -
TGTGCCAGCAGCTTAGACCGCAGGGGGCGGAAGAGTGGCTACACCTTC CASSLDRRGRKSGYTF TRBJ1-2 TRBD1 TRBV7-9 -
TGCGCCAGCAGCTTGCCTGGGCTGGGTAGGGAGACCCAGTACTTC CASSLPGLGRETQYF TRBJ2-5 - TRBV5-1 -
TGCGCCAGCAGGCCTAGACTAGCGACGAGCTCCTACGAGCAGTACTTC CASRPRLATSSYEQYF TRBJ2-7 TRBD2 TRBV23-1 -
TGTGCCAGCAGCAGACAGACGAACACCGGGGAGCTGTTTTTT CASSRQTNTGELFF TRBJ2-2 - TRBV9 few
TGTGCCAGCACAGTTGTTGGTCAGGGTTACGGTGGCTACACCTTC CASTVVGQGYGGYTF TRBJ1-2 - TRBV6-5 -
TGTGCCATCGGGACTGCCGGAGGCAATGAGCAGTTCTTC CAIGTAGGNEQFF TRBJ2-1 - TRBV10-3 -
TGTGCCAGCAGCTTAACTAGCGGGGGGTTCCAAGAGACCCAGTACTTC CASSLTSGGFQETQYF TRBJ2-5 TRBD2 TRBV7-2 -
TGTGCCAGCAGCTTAGGGTTTGATGATAGCGGTAGCACAGATACGCAGTATTTT CASSLGFDDSGSTDTQYF TRBJ2-3 - TRBV13 few
TGTGCCAGCAGTATTACAGGGTCTGGGGCCAACGTCCTGACTTTC CASSITGSGANVLTF TRBJ2-6 - TRBV28 -
TGTGCCTCACTCGAGGGCTCTGGGGCCAACGTCCTGACTTTC CASLEGSGANVLTF TRBJ2-6 - TRBV2 few
TGTGCCAGCAGTTTCCTAGCGGGCTCCTACAATGAGCAGTTCTTC CASSFLAGSYNEQFF TRBJ2-1 TRBD2 TRBV7-9 -
TGTGCCAGCAGTGGACAGGCGGATCAGCCCCAGCATTTT CASSGQADQPQHF TRBJ1-5 TRBD1 TRBV6-6 -
TGTGCCAGCAGCTTGGAGGGGACTAGCTTGGTTGATTTGGGAGAGACCCAGTACTTC CASSLEGTSLVDLGETQYF TRBJ2-5 TRBD2 TRBV5-6 few
TGTGCCATCAGTGAGTTGTACAACTCTGGAAACACCATATATTTT CAISELYNSGNTIYF TRBJ1-3 - TRBV10-3 few
TGTGCCAGCAGTAAAAACACAAGAACCGGGGAGCTGTTTTTT CASSKNTRTGELFF TRBJ2-2 - TRBV6-4 -
TGTGCCACCAGCAGGGGGCTAACAGGGGACCGTAATGAAAAACTGTTTTTT CATSRGLTGDRNEKLFF TRBJ1-4 TRBD1 TRBV15 -
TGTGCCAGCAGAGGACTAGCGGCTAGCACAGATACGCAGTATTTT CASRGLAASTDTQYF TRBJ2-3 TRBD2 TRBV6-5 -
TGTGCCAGCAGCTTCACGTTCCGCCTCCTAGCGGGCAAAAGCAATGAGCAGTTCTTC CASSFTFRLLAGKSNEQFF TRBJ2-1 TRBD2 TRBV7-9 once